This T cell receptor (beta chain) originates from a study of T-cell reconstitution after alpha-beta-depleted transplantation in children. Germline assignment: CDR1 ENHRY and CDR2 SYGVKD. Trimming pared 4 bases from V and 2 bases from J, leaving 12 bases between. The CDR3 totals 14 residues. It was with unique molecular identifiers that the TCRbeta library was prepared. TCRdb re-derived calls from the PCR reads in MiXCR, one entry per CDR3 protein. The sample includes approximately 400,000 distinct CDR3 sequences, around 15% of them seen just once. On this clonotype: Its antigen is undetermined.

Points from the study as a whole: Some patients' high day-60 TCRbeta diversity was attributed to recipient cells surviving conditioning.

This chain uses TRBV10-3 with TRBJ2-7; D is ambiguous. This TCR derives from a boy under two years old who had a stem cell transplant for Wiskott-Aldrich syndrome, so the T cells may come from the graft donor. Specimen: PBMCs, mostly from graft donor cells, collected 360 days after TCRalphabeta/CD19-depleted stem cell transplant. The CDR3 region is CAISGLGFAYEQYF. As DNA, the CDR3 is TGTGCCATCAGTGGTTTAGGTTTTGCCTACGAGCAGTACTTC.